These 12 T cell receptor beta chains originate from one sample sequenced in a study of yellow fever vaccine responses in identical twins. TCRdb re-called the RT-PCR reads with MiXCR, one entry per CDR3 protein. The sample contains 15,000 to 20,000 distinct CDR3 sequences, roughly two thirds of which appear only once. The material was T cells from blood (PBMCs), unsorted or a sorted subset (not recorded which), obtained before or after yellow fever vaccination (not recorded which). The receptors come from a woman aged 18-29 years who received the yellow fever vaccine.

This clonotype is a singleton in its sample. This sequence joins TRBV10-3 and TRBJ1-2, with TRBD1 identical over 7 bases. The CDR3 extends over 17 amino acids. V was pared by 2 bases and J by 4 bases, with 13 bases of the junction left unmatched. Looked up from germline, CDR1 is ENHRY and CDR2 is SYGVKD. CDR3 protein: CAISEQGEGAGTYGYTF. Written as DNA, the CDR3 is TGTGCCATCAGTGAGCAGGGAGAGGGGGCAGGGACCTATGGCTACACCTTC.

The chain couples TRBV14 to TRBJ2-7; D not certain. Between the trimmed V and J ends, which lost 3 bases and 2 bases, there was a span of 11 bases. CDR3 length equals 14 residues. Germline V gives CDR1 SGHDN, CDR2 FVKESK. The CDR3 spells CASSQLSRAYEQYF. CDR3 nucleotides: TGTGCCAGCAGCCAGCTTTCCCGGGCCTACGAGCAGTACTTC.

The chain carries TRBV5-1 and TRBJ2-5; 7 bases line up with TRBD1. V shed 7 bases, J shed 1 base, and the junction held 10 bases outside the gene matches. Germline V gene data show CDR1 as SGHRS and CDR2 as YFSETQ. This CDR3 comprises 15 residues. CDR3 sequence reads: CASLHRGDPQETQYF. CDR3 DNA sequence: TGCGCCAGCCTTCACAGGGGCGACCCCCAAGAGACCCAGTACTTC.

The V and J genes are TRBV12-3 or TRBV12-4 and TRBJ2-1; 7 bases are shared with TRBD2. The CDR3 has 18 residues. J lost 4 bases, V lost 5 bases, and 17 bases had no gene match. CDR3 sequence (DNA): TGTGCCAGCAGTGTTTCGGAGCGGGGCCCCCGGGGGTACAATGAGCAGTTCTTC. This sequence encodes CASSVSERGPRGYNEQFF.

The chain is built from TRBV18 and TRBJ1-6; TRBD1 aligns across 8 bases. CDR1 and CDR2 from the germline V gene are KGHSH and LQKENI. The CDR3 sequence is 15 residues long. V lost 3 bases to trimming and J lost 7 bases; unmatched junction nucleotides: 5. The CDR3 bases are TGTGCCAGCTCACCCCGGGACAGGACCAATTCACCCCTCCACTTT. The encoded protein is CASSPRDRTNSPLHF.

V and J are TRBV12-3 or TRBV12-4 and TRBJ2-7; D is perhaps TRBD1 (5 bases). The germline V and J ends were trimmed by 2 bases and 1 base, with 12 bases remaining between them. The CDR3 loop spans 15 amino acids. The CDR3 DNA reads as TGTGCCAGCAGTTTAACAGGAGCCCCGTCCTACGAGCAGTACGTC. This codes for CASSLTGAPSYEQYV.

The chain links TRBV11-1 to TRBJ2-3; TRBD2 is a possible D gene (6 bases). This CDR3 is 14 amino acids long. Germline V gene data show CDR1 as SGHAT and CDR2 as FQDESV (reference sequence). V was clipped by 5 bases and J by 6 bases, with 15 bases between them. The CDR3 loop reads CASSLTRDFDTQYF. The DNA of the CDR3 is TGTGCCAGCAGCCTAACACGGGACTTCGATACGCAGTATTTT.

CDR3 sequence reads: CATSVGISTDTQYF. CDR3 DNA: TGTGCCACCAGTGTGGGAATTTCCACAGATACGCAGTATTTT. This chain connects TRBV24-1 to TRBJ2-3, with unresolved D. The CDR3 consists of 14 residues. Germline values: CDR1 KGHDR, CDR2 SFDVKD. Trimming pared 5 bases from V and 2 bases from J, leaving 10 bases between.

The chain combines TRBV20-1 with TRBJ2-1; D perhaps matches TRBD2 (6 bases). Deletions cut 1 base from V and 10 bases from J, with 17 bases between. Germline CDR1 and CDR2: DFQATT and SNEGSKA (reference sequence). The CDR3 sequence is 14 residues long. The CDR3 bases are TGCAGTGCTAGAGGCCTGAAGGAGGGGCCCGAGCAGTTCTTC. Translating gives CSARGLKEGPEQFF.

The rearrangement joins TRBV6-2 or TRBV6-3 to TRBJ2-2; D gene uncertain. Trimming stripped 4 bases from V and 8 bases from J, with 11 bases between. Germline-derived CDR1 and CDR2 are MNHEY and SVGEGT. This CDR3 has 13 residues. The CDR3 DNA reads TGTGCCAGCAGTTGGAGAATGTTAGGGGAGCTGTTTTTT. It translates to CASSWRMLGELFF.

The chain uses TRBV3-1 and TRBJ2-7, with 12 bases lining up with TRBD2. The CDR3 consists of 18 residues. The V and J ends lost 1 base and 4 bases, in that order; junction bases with no gene match: 11. Germline V lookup: CDR1 LGHDT, CDR2 YNNKEL (reference sequence). The CDR3 region is CASSQGLAGGPGRYEQYF. The CDR3 nucleotides read TGTGCCAGCAGCCAAGGGCTAGCGGGAGGGCCAGGTCGTTACGAGCAGTACTTC.

The V call is TRBV13, the J call TRBJ2-1, with 10 positions matching TRBD2. CDR1 and CDR2 (germline): PRHDT, FYEKMQ (reference sequence). The CDR3 covers 15 residues. V lost 7 bases and J lost 7; bases outside the gene matches: 10. The CDR3 sequence: CASKWTSGIFNEQFF. The CDR3 nucleotides read TGTGCCAGCAAATGGACTAGCGGAATCTTTAATGAGCAGTTCTTC.